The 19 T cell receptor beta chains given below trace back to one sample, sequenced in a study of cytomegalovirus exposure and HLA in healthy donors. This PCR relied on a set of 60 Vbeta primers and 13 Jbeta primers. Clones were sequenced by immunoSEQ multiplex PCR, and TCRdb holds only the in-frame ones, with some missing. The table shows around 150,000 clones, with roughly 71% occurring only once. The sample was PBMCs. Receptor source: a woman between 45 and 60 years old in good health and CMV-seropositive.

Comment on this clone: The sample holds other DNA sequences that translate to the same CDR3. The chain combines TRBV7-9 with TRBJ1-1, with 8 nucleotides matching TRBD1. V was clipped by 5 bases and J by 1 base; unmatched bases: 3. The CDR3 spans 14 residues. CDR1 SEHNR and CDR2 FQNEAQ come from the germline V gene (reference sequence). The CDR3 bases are TGTGCCAGCAGCGCAGACAGGGGGAACACTGAAGCTTTCTTT. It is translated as CASSADRGNTEAFF.

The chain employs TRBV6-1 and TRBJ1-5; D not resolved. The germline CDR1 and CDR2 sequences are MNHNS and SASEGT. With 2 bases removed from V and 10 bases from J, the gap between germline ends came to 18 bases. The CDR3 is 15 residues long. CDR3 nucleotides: TGTGCCAGCAGTGAACATCGCCCTGGCCCCGAACCCCAGCATTTT. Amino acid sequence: CASSEHRPGPEPQHF.

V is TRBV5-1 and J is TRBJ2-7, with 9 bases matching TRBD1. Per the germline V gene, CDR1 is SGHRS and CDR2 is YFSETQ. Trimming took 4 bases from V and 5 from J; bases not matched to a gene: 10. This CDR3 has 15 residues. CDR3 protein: CASSPRTGDWNEQYF. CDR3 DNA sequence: TGCGCCAGCAGCCCCCGGACAGGGGATTGGAACGAGCAGTACTTC.

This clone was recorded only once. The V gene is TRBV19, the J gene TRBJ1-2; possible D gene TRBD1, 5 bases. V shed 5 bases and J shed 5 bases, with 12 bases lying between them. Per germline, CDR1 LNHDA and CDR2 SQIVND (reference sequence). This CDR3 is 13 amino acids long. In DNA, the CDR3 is TGTGCCAGTAGTTTGGGGCTCCGGTATGGCTACACCTTC. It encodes CASSLGLRYGYTF.

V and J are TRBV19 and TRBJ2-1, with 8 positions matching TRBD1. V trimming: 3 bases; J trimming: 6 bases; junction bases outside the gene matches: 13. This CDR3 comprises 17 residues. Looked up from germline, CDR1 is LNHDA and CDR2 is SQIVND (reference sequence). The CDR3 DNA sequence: TGTGCCAGTAGTATTCTTTTTGGACAGGGTATAGGCAATGAGCAGTTCTTC. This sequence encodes CASSILFGQGIGNEQFF.

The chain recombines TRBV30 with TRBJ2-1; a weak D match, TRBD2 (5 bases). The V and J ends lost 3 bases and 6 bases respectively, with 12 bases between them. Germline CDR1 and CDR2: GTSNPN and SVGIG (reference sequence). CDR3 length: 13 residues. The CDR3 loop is CAWRIAFTNEQFF. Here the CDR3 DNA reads TGTGCCTGGAGAATAGCGTTCACCAATGAGCAGTTCTTC.

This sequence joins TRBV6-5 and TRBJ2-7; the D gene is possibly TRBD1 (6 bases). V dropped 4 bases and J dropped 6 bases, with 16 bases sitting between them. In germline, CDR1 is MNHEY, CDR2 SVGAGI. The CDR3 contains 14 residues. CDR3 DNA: TGTGCCAGCAGTTCGCCGGGCAGGGGCGCCGAGCAGTACTTC. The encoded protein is CASSSPGRGAEQYF.

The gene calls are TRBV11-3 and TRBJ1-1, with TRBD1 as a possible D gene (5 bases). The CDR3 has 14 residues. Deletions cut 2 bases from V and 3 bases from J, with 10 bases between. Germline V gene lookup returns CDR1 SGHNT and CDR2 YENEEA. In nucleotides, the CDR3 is TGTGCCAGCAGCTTAAGGAGCAGGGACACTGAAGCTTTCTTT. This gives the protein CASSLRSRDTEAFF. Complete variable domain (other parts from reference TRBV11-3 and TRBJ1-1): EAGVVQSPRYKIIEKKQPVAFWCNPISGHNTLYWYLQNLGQGPELLIRYENEEAVDDSQLPKDRFSAERLKGVDSTLKIQPAELGDSAVYLCASSLRSRDTEAFFGQGTRLTVV.

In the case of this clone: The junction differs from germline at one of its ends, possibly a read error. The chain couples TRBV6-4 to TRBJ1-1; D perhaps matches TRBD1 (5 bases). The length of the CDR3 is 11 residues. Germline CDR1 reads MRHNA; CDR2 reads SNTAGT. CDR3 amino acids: CASSKDTEAFF. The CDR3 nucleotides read TGTGCCAGCAGTAAGGACACGGAAGCTTTCTTT.

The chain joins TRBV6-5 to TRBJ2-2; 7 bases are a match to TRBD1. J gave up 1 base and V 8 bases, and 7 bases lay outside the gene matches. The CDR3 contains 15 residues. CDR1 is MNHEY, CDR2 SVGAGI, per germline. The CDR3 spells CASSWDRLNTGELFF. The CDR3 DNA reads TGTGCCAGCTCGTGGGACAGACTGAACACCGGGGAGCTGTTTTTT.

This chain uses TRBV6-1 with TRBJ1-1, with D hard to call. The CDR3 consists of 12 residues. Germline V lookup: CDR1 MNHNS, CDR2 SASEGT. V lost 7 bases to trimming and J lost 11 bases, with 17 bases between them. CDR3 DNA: TGTGCCAGCACCCCGCCCCGGGGTATCGCTTTCTTT. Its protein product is CASTPPRGIAFF.

As DNA, the CDR3 is TGTGCCAGCAGTGAAGGGTCAACAAACTATGGCTACACCTTC. Encoded protein: CASSEGSTNYGYTF. This chain connects TRBV6-1 to TRBJ1-2; the D is unclear. V gave up 1 base and J gave up 2 bases, with 8 bases separating them. This CDR3 is 14 amino acids long. Germline lookup yields CDR1 MNHNS and CDR2 SASEGT.

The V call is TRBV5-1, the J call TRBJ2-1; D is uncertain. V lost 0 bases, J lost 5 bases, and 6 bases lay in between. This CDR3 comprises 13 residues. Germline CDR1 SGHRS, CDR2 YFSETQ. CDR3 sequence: CASSLGTNNEQFF. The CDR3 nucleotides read TGCGCCAGCAGCTTGGGCACAAACAATGAGCAGTTCTTC.

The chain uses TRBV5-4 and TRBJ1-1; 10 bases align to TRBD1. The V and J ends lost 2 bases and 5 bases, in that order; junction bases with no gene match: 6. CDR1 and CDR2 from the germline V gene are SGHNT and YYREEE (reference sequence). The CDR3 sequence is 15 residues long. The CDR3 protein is CASSFGGQGRTEAFF. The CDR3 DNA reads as TGTGCCAGCAGCTTCGGGGGACAGGGGAGGACTGAAGCTTTCTTT.

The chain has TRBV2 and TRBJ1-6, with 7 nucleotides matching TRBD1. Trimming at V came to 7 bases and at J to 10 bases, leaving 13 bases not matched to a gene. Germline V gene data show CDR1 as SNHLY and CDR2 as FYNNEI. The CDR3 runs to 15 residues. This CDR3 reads CASTGQQGWNSPLHF. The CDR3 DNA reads TGTGCCAGCACCGGGCAACAGGGGTGGAACTCACCCCTCCACTTT.

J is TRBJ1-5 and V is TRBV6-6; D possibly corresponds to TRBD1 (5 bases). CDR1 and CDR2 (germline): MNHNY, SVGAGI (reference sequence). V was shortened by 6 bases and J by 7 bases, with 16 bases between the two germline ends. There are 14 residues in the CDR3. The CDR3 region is CASSPSGAGQPQHF. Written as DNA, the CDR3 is TGTGCCAGCAGCCCTAGTGGGGCCGGACAGCCCCAGCATTTT.

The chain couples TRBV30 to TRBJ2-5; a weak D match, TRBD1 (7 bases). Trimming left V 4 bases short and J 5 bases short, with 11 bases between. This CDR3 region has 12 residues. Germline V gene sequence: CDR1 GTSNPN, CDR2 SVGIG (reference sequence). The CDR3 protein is CAWTGGSETQYF. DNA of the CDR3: TGTGCCTGGACAGGGGGGTCGGAGACCCAGTACTTC.

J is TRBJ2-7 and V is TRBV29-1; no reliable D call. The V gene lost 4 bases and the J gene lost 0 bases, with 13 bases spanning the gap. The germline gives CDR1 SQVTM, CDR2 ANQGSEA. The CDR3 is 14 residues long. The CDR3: CSVVQAKSSYEQYF. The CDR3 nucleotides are TGCAGCGTTGTGCAGGCGAAAAGCTCCTACGAGCAGTACTTC.

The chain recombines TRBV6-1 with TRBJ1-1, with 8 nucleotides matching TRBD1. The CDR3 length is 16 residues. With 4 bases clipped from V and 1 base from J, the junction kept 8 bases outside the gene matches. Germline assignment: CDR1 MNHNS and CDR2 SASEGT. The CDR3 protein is CASSAWTGRENTEAFF. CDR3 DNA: TGTGCCAGCAGTGCCTGGACAGGGCGAGAGAACACTGAAGCTTTCTTT.